The rows below give T cell receptor beta chains drawn from one sample of a study of OX40 agonist ivuxolimab in advanced cancers. Clones were sequenced by immunoSEQ multiplex PCR, and TCRdb holds only the in-frame ones, with some missing. The sample includes 70,000 to 100,000 clones, around 89% of them seen just once. Source: CD4+ or CD8+ T cells sorted from blood, taken in a trial of the OX40 agonist ivuxolimab. The receptors originated from an adult with an advanced solid tumor such as melanoma, head and neck, liver or kidney cancer. Each CDR3 is given with its conserved first and last residue. The D gene is left open where the match is weak. Only part of the rows carry a size: once, few, many, or a class if the clone is expanded.

CDR3 protein,CDR3 DNA,D gene,V gene,J gene,clone size
CASSDFMGTQYF,TGTGCCAGCAGCGACTTTATGGGTACGCAGTATTTT,.,TRBV7-2,TRBJ2-3,.
CASSLGTSGMIF,TGTGCCAGCAGTTTAGGGACTAGCGGGATGATCTTC,TRBD2,TRBV6-5,TRBJ2-1,.
CATQWEGTEQYF,TGTGCCACCCAATGGGAGGGGACCGAGCAGTACTTC,TRBD2,TRBV10-3,TRBJ2-7,.
CASSTNQYNEQFF,TGTGCCAGTAGTACCAATCAGTACAATGAGCAGTTCTTC,.,TRBV19,TRBJ2-1,few
CAWRFWGKDQPQHF,TGTGCCTGGAGATTCTGGGGGAAGGATCAGCCCCAGCATTTT,.,TRBV30,TRBJ1-5,once
CASSPTRGAGETQYF,TGCGCCAGCAGTCCCACCCGGGGGGCAGGGGAGACCCAGTACTTC,.,TRBV10-2,TRBJ2-5,.
CASSLGTGVDYTF,TGTGCCAGCAGCTTAGGCACAGGGGTTGACTACACCTTC,TRBD1,TRBV7-9,TRBJ1-2,.
CASSPGATEAFF,TGTGCCAGCAGCCCAGGGGCCACTGAAGCTTTCTTT,.,TRBV11-3,TRBJ1-1,.
CASSPAGGRNYGYTF,TGTGCCAGCAGCCCGGCAGGGGGGCGGAACTATGGCTACACCTTC,TRBD1,TRBV7-8,TRBJ1-2,medium-sized
CASSYLWTTEAFF,TGTGCCAGCAGTTACTTGTGGACCACTGAAGCTTTCTTT,.,TRBV6-5,TRBJ1-1,.
CASSDGQGYDTQYF,TGCGCCAGCAGCGACGGACAGGGTTACGATACGCAGTATTTT,TRBD1,TRBV5-1,TRBJ2-3,.
CASSRTSGSFSEQYF,TGCGCCAGCAGTCGGACTAGCGGGAGTTTTTCCGAGCAGTACTTC,TRBD2,TRBV10-1,TRBJ2-7,.
CAWNRVMNTEAFF,TGTGCCTGGAATCGGGTTATGAACACTGAAGCTTTCTTT,.,TRBV30,TRBJ1-1,.
CASSIVGGFNYGYTF,TGTGCCAGTAGTATAGTCGGGGGATTTAACTATGGCTACACCTTC,.,TRBV19,TRBJ1-2,.
CASRTSGSSGGELFF,TGCGCCAGCCGGACTAGCGGGAGTTCTGGCGGGGAGCTGTTTTTT,TRBD2,TRBV10-2,TRBJ2-2,.
CASHPQLMSSPLHF,TGTGCCAGCCATCCACAATTAATGAGTTCACCCCTCCACTTT,.,TRBV27,TRBJ1-6,.
CASSVGTGTYEQYF,TGTGCCAGCAGCGTAGGTACAGGGACCTACGAGCAGTACTTC,.,TRBV9,TRBJ2-7,.
CASSPDRAYNEQFF,TGTGCCAGCAGCCCTGACAGGGCCTACAATGAGCAGTTCTTC,TRBD1,TRBV28,TRBJ2-1,.
CASSEPGLMGYQPQHF,TGTGCCAGCAGTGAACCCGGCCTAATGGGATATCAGCCCCAGCATTTT,.,TRBV6-1,TRBJ1-5,once
CASSGPVDPDTQYF,TGTGCCAGCAGTGGCCCGGTGGACCCAGATACGCAGTATTTT,.,TRBV25-1,TRBJ2-3,.
CASSEWGDSNQPQHF,TGCGCCAGCAGTGAATGGGGGGATAGCAATCAGCCCCAGCATTTT,.,TRBV10-2,TRBJ1-5,.
CASSYMGGEGNEQFF,TGTGCCAGCAGTTACATGGGGGGAGAGGGGAATGAGCAGTTCTTC,.,TRBV6-5,TRBJ2-1,few
CASSLWGSGNTIYF,TGTGCCAGCAGCTTGTGGGGGTCTGGAAACACCATATATTTT,.,TRBV5-4,TRBJ1-3,.
CASSESAELFEQYF,TGCGCCAGCAGTGAGTCTGCCGAACTGTTCGAGCAGTACTTC,.,TRBV10-1,TRBJ2-7,.
CASSPSLGDRYEQFF,TGTGCCAGCAGCCCCTCCCTGGGGGATCGGTATGAGCAGTTCTTC,.,TRBV7-9,TRBJ2-1,.